The clone carrying this T cell receptor beta chain was counted many times. TCRdb independently ran MiXCR on the 5' RACE reads; one entry per CDR3 protein. The repertoire holds tens of thousands of distinct CDR3 sequences, with less than 6.5% as singletons. The germline V and J ends were trimmed by 6 bases and 7 bases, with 12 bases remaining between them. The CDR3 runs to 12 residues. Looked up from germline, CDR1 is LNHDA and CDR2 is SQIVND (reference sequence). This entry is derived from a study of early T cells in non-severe SARS-CoV-2 infection. The chain combines TRBV19 with TRBJ1-2; tentative D call: TRBD1 (5 bases). The material sequenced was whole blood, taken at baseline. The receptor was isolated from an adult who was a healthcare worker with PCR-confirmed SARS-CoV-2 infection or an uninfected control (not recorded which). The CDR3 loop reads CASRQGLAGYTF. CDR3 nucleotides: TGTGCCAGTAGGCAGGGTCTCGCTGGCTACACCTTC.